This entry concerns a single T cell receptor (beta chain). The data belong to a study of shared clonotypes between healthy human individuals. Profiling relied on immunoSEQ multiplex PCR, and the TCRdb table lists in-frame clones only, not all of them. The repertoire has over 1.5 million clones, 95% to 99% of them found once; the top ten carry about 0.45%. Trimming at V came to 4 bases and at J to 12 bases, leaving 15 bases not matched to a gene. The CDR3 loop spans 14 amino acids. Germline loops: CDR1 MDHEN, CDR2 SYDVKM. The TCR originated in a man aged 25 to 40 in good health. The chain carries TRBV28 and TRBJ2-7; TRBD1 aligns across 7 bases. Sequenced sample: naive CD4+ T cells sorted from blood. Subset of the sample: CD45RA+ positively selected. CDR3 DNA: TGTGCCAGCAGTTCCACTTCGACAGGGCCCCATCGGTACTTC. It specifies CASSSTSTGPHRYF.